The 21 T cell receptor beta chains presented below share a single source sample, sequenced in a study of regulatory T cells in long-lasting Graves disease. Arm-PCR of CDR3 regions and iRepertoire HTBI primers were used to build TCR beta libraries. TCRdb fed the multiplex PCR reads into MiXCR, producing one record per CDR3 protein. The sample lists hundreds of thousands of distinct CDR3 sequences; roughly 12% were seen once. Specified time point: newly diagnosed GD, antithyroid drugs for less than 3 months. PBMC RNA was the source of the TCR library. This same sample was also part of a study on T cells in Graves' hyperthyroidism and ophthalmopathy.

The sample here was peripheral blood mononuclear cells (PBMCs), taken at new diagnosis, from a patient treated with antithyroid drugs. The receptor set was obtained from a man aged 30 to 45 with Graves disease.

The V call is TRBV20-1, the J call TRBJ2-3, with 10 bases lining up with TRBD2. Germline CDR1 DFQATT, CDR2 SNEGSKA (reference sequence). This CDR3 region has 12 residues. The V gene end was trimmed by 7 bases and the J gene end by 6 bases; junction bases not matched to a gene: 4. This chain's CDR3 is CSGTSGLDTQYF. The CDR3 nucleotides read TGCAGTGGGACTAGCGGCCTTGATACGCAGTATTTT.

This clonotype was recorded at least ten times. This chain uses TRBV7-9 with TRBJ2-7; 8 bases agree with TRBD1. V dropped 1 base and J dropped 0; count of bases not matched to a gene: 5. Germline CDR1 SEHNR, CDR2 FQNEAQ (reference sequence). This CDR3 contains 16 residues. The CDR3 protein is CASSLVSGQASYEQYF. DNA for the CDR3: TGTGCCAGCAGCTTAGTATCGGGACAGGCCTCCTACGAGCAGTACTTC.

CDR3 protein: CATHLEGTGANVLTF. In nucleotides, the CDR3 is TGTGCCACCCACCTTGAGGGTACTGGGGCCAACGTCCTGACTTTC. This chain connects TRBV6-1 to TRBJ2-6, with D tentatively TRBD2 (5 bases). Germline lookup yields CDR1 MNHNS and CDR2 SASEGT. Trimming shortened V by 10 bases and J by 2 bases, and 15 bases separated the two germline ends. The CDR3 contains 15 residues.

The J gene is TRBJ2-5, the V gene TRBV30; D remains ambiguous. CDR1 and CDR2 (germline): GTSNPN, SVGIG (reference sequence). The CDR3 runs 16 residues. Trimming took 3 bases from V and 2 from J, leaving 19 bases between them. The CDR3 DNA follows: TGTGCCTGGAGCTCCCTTTCCTTGCGCGTTCAAGAGACCCAGTACTTC. Translated, it gives CAWSSLSLRVQETQYF.

This clonotype has ten or more counts. At one end, the junction sequence differs from germline, possibly due to a read error. The V gene is TRBV3-1, the J gene TRBJ1-1; D call uncertain. CDR1 and CDR2 (germline): LGHDT, YNNKEL (reference sequence). The length of the CDR3 is 15 residues. The chain's CDR3 is CASSQDVWAEDEAFF. DNA of the CDR3: TGTGCCAGCAGTCAAGACGTTTGGGCAGAGGATGAAGCTTTCTTT.

The chain links TRBV20-1 to TRBJ2-1; 13 nucleotides line up with TRBD2. Germline CDR1 is DFQATT and CDR2 is SNEGSKA (reference sequence). V lost 6 bases to trimming and J lost 5 bases; unmatched junction nucleotides: 4. The CDR3 has 14 residues. CDR3 sequence: CSAEGTSGNNEQFF. For the CDR3, the DNA is TGCAGTGCAGAGGGGACTAGCGGGAACAATGAGCAGTTCTTC.

This clonotype appeared many times. V usage is TRBV20-1 and J usage is TRBJ1-2; D is possibly TRBD1 (6 bases). The V end lost 2 bases, the J end lost 5 bases, and 12 bases lay between the germline ends. This CDR3 is built from 13 residues. Germline V gene lookup returns CDR1 DFQATT and CDR2 SNEGSKA (reference sequence). This CDR3 is CSARRTEDYGYTF. The CDR3 DNA sequence: TGCAGTGCTAGAAGGACAGAGGATTATGGCTACACCTTC.

The chain links TRBV6-1 to TRBJ2-3; 11 nucleotides align to TRBD2. The CDR3 runs to 18 residues. Germline-derived CDR1 and CDR2 are MNHNS and SASEGT. V dropped 8 bases and J dropped 0; count of bases not matched to a gene: 13. CDR3 nucleotides: TGTGCCAGCGACCGGGTGTCTAGCGGGGGGTTGAGCACAGATACGCAGTATTTT. This translates into CASDRVSSGGLSTDTQYF.

The CDR3: CATSEPRGAYNEQFF. The CDR3 coding sequence is TGTGCCACCAGTGAACCCAGGGGAGCCTACAATGAGCAGTTCTTC. This chain connects TRBV24-1 to TRBJ2-1; D is possibly TRBD1 (6 bases). The CDR3 spans 15 residues. The V end lost 4 bases, the J end lost 2 bases, and 11 bases lay between the germline ends. Germline-derived CDR1 and CDR2 are KGHDR and SFDVKD.

This clonotype was counted a few times. This rearrangement joins TRBV14 to TRBJ2-7, with 10 bases identical to TRBD1. The CDR3 is 14 residues long. J lost 4 bases, V lost 2 bases, and 2 bases had no gene match. Germline V gene sequence: CDR1 SGHDN, CDR2 FVKESK. The CDR3 is CASSQWDRGYEQYF. CDR3 nucleotide sequence: TGTGCCAGCAGCCAATGGGACAGGGGTTACGAGCAGTACTTC.

In its sample, this clonotype was seen many times. The chain couples TRBV12-3 or TRBV12-4 to TRBJ2-1; no clear D gene. Trimming stripped 6 bases from V and 7 bases from J, with 13 bases between. The CDR3 consists of 13 residues. The CDR3 nucleotides read TGTGCCAGCAGGCTGACTGTGGGGAATGAGCAGTTCTTC. This translates into CASRLTVGNEQFF.

In its sample, this clonotype was seen many times. An end of the junction differs from the germline gene, which may be a read error. V is TRBV20-1 and J is TRBJ2-7, with 8 bases identical to TRBD2. The CDR3 is 9 amino acids. Germline CDR1 is DFQATT and CDR2 is SNEGSKA (reference sequence). CDR3 protein: CSARTSRVF. CDR3 DNA sequence: TGCAGTGCCCGGACTAGCCGAGTCTTC.

This clonotype was counted ten times or more. The chain links TRBV28 to TRBJ2-1, with TRBD2 identical over 10 bases. Germline CDR1 and CDR2: MDHEN and SYDVKM. The CDR3 covers 16 residues. J lost 7 bases, V lost 3 bases, and 9 bases had no gene match. CDR3 bases: TGTGCCAGCAGTTTTACGCTAGCGGGAGTGGGGAATGAGCAGTTCTTC. Translated: CASSFTLAGVGNEQFF.

The chain is built from TRBV2 and TRBJ1-5, with D uncertain. CDR3 length: 14 residues. The V gene's germline CDR1 is SNHLY and CDR2 FYNNEI. V lost 11 bases and J 5 bases, leaving 19 bases between the germline ends. This CDR3 is CASHTSFGDQPQHF. As DNA, the CDR3 is TGTGCCTCGCACACGAGTTTCGGCGATCAGCCCCAGCATTTT.

As to this clonotype: Given a much more abundant clone one base away, this may be a read error. The chain joins TRBV20-1 to TRBJ2-5; 8 nucleotides agree with TRBD1. CDR3 size: 11 residues. Trimming took 4 bases from V and 11 from J; bases not matched to a gene: 6. Germline V gene sequence: CDR1 DFQATT, CDR2 SNEGSKA (reference sequence). The CDR3 reads CSATQGGEQYF. The CDR3 DNA is TGCAGTGCTACACAGGGGGGTGAGCAGTACTTC.

The table lists this clonotype with many counts. The V and J genes are TRBV20-1 and TRBJ2-5; 8 nucleotides agree with TRBD2. This CDR3 spans 14 amino acids. The germline V gene has CDR1 DFQATT and CDR2 SNEGSKA (reference sequence). V dropped 4 bases and J dropped 1; count of bases not matched to a gene: 5. The CDR3 region is CSAIHTSGQETQYF. CDR3 sequence (DNA): TGCAGTGCTATACATACTAGCGGCCAAGAGACCCAGTACTTC.

V is TRBV24-1 and J is TRBJ1-1; no clear D gene. Trimming took off 3 bases at V and 0 bases at J, with 4 bases between the two ends. Per germline, CDR1 KGHDR and CDR2 SFDVKD. CDR3 length equals 13 residues. The CDR3 sequence: CATSDGVNTEAFF. The CDR3 DNA is TGTGCCACCAGTGATGGGGTGAACACTGAAGCTTTCTTT.

This clonotype was seen ten or more times. V and J are TRBV2 and TRBJ2-7, with unresolved D. The V end lost 3 bases, the J end lost 5 bases, and 5 bases lay between the germline ends. Germline CDR1 is SNHLY and CDR2 is FYNNEI. This CDR3 region has 11 residues. This CDR3 reads CASSDPNEQYF. Here the CDR3 DNA reads TGTGCCAGCAGTGACCCAAACGAGCAGTACTTC. The variable domain in full, completed from reference TRBV2 and TRBJ2-7, reads EPEVTQTPSHQVTQMGQEVILRCVPISNHLYFYWYRQILGQKVEFLVSFYNNEISEKSEIFDDQFSVERPDGSNFTLKIRSTKLEDSAMYFCASSDPNEQYFGPGTRLTVT.

This clonotype was recorded many times. The rearrangement uses TRBV7-2 and TRBJ1-2; D is undetermined. The CDR3 is 15 amino acids. CDR1 SGHTA and CDR2 FQGNSA come from the germline V gene. The ends were cut back, 5 bases at V and 4 bases at J, with 17 bases in the middle. CDR3 amino acids: CASSQSSVRAYGYTF. The CDR3 bases are TGTGCCAGCAGCCAAAGTAGCGTGAGGGCCTATGGCTACACCTTC.

The rearrangement links TRBV27 to TRBJ2-1; 7 positions match TRBD2. The V gene end was trimmed by 6 bases and the J gene end by 7 bases; junction bases not matched to a gene: 6. CDR3 length: 13 residues. The germline CDR1 and CDR2 sequences are MNHEY and SMNVEV (reference sequence). CDR3 coding DNA: TGTGCCAGCAGCTGGACTAGACGTAATGAGCAGTTCTTC. Encoded protein: CASSWTRRNEQFF.

This clonotype has at least ten counts. The gene calls are TRBV19 and TRBJ2-7, with D possibly TRBD2 on 5 matching bases. Germline-derived CDR1 and CDR2 are LNHDA and SQIVND (reference sequence). The CDR3 contains 15 residues. Trimming stripped 5 bases from V and 2 bases from J, with 16 bases between. This CDR3 reads CASSRMRSGAYEQYF. CDR3 bases: TGTGCCAGTAGTCGAATGAGGAGCGGAGCCTACGAGCAGTACTTC.